What follows are 25 T cell receptor beta chains derived from one specimen sequenced in a study of T cell responses to AZD1222 COVID-19 vaccine. TCRdb's copy holds only in-frame clones and misses some; the assay was immunoSEQ multiplex PCR. The sample lists more than 150,000 clones, approximately 91% occurring once. The material was peripheral blood, obtained 28 days after the second AZD1222 dose. The receptors here all came from an adult who received the AZD1222 COVID-19 vaccine.

The chain recombines TRBV7-2 with TRBJ1-1; D is perhaps TRBD1 (5 bases). The CDR3 sequence is 13 residues long. Germline lookup yields CDR1 SGHTA and CDR2 FQGNSA. Trimming left V 3 bases short and J 10 bases short, with 15 bases between. CDR3 residues: CASSLDSGRGAFF. CDR3 bases: TGTGCCAGCAGCTTGGACTCAGGGCGGGGAGCTTTCTTT. Using reference TRBV7-2 and TRBJ1-1 for the parts outside the CDR3, the full variable domain is GAGVSQSPSNKVTEKGKDVELRCDPISGHTALYWYRQSLGQGLEFLIYFQGNSAPDKSGLPSDRFSAERTGGSVSTLTIQRTQQEDSAVYLCASSLDSGRGAFFGQGTRLTVV.

The chain recombines TRBV4-3 with TRBJ2-7; 10 nucleotides match TRBD2. The CDR3 consists of 18 residues. The V gene end was trimmed by 5 bases and the J gene end by 4 bases; junction bases not matched to a gene: 17. Germline CDR1 LGHNA, CDR2 YSLEER. This chain's CDR3 is CASSIKKGVAGGMYEQYF. The CDR3 coding sequence is TGCGCCAGCAGCATTAAAAAGGGGGTAGCGGGGGGTATGTACGAGCAGTACTTC.

This clone has more than one count but fewer than ten. The J gene is TRBJ2-5, the V gene TRBV28; the D is unclear. The CDR3 totals 12 residues. Trimming shortened V by 5 bases and J by 1 base, and 5 bases separated the two germline ends. Germline loops: CDR1 MDHEN, CDR2 SYDVKM. CDR3 region: CASSAFQETQYF. DNA of the CDR3: TGTGCCAGCAGTGCTTTCCAAGAGACCCAGTACTTC.

The chain couples TRBV5-1 to TRBJ1-2, with 10 positions matching TRBD1. The CDR3 loop spans 13 amino acids. The J segment lost 5 bases and the V segment lost 4 bases, leaving 2 bases of the junction unmatched. Germline CDR1 reads SGHRS; CDR2 reads YFSETQ. The CDR3: CASSPGQGYGYTF. The CDR3 DNA is TGCGCCAGCAGCCCGGGACAGGGGTATGGCTACACCTTC.

The CDR3 is CASGAVFSGNTIYF. DNA for the CDR3: TGTGCGAGCGGGGCGGTGTTCTCTGGAAACACCATATATTTT. This chain uses TRBV2 with TRBJ1-3; tentative D call: TRBD1 (5 bases). Germline CDR1 is SNHLY and CDR2 is FYNNEI. The CDR3 sequence is 14 residues long.

The rearrangement uses TRBV2 and TRBJ2-1; D might be TRBD1 (5 bases). Germline loops: CDR1 SNHLY, CDR2 FYNNEI. With 8 bases removed from V and 7 bases from J, the gap between germline ends came to 21 bases. This CDR3 region has 15 residues. CDR3 residues: CASGQHLGGLNEQFF. The DNA of the CDR3 is TGTGCCAGCGGACAACACCTAGGCGGATTGAATGAGCAGTTCTTC.

V gene TRBV5-1 combines with J gene TRBJ2-7; TRBD2 might be the D (5 bases). V was shortened by 8 bases and J by 3 bases, with 18 bases between the two germline ends. Germline V gene sequence: CDR1 SGHRS, CDR2 YFSETQ. This CDR3 contains 14 residues. CDR3 loop: CARRPWSGLYEQYF. The CDR3, as DNA: TGCGCCAGGAGACCATGGTCCGGACTCTACGAGCAGTACTTC.

This rearrangement joins TRBV5-1 to TRBJ2-1; 14 nucleotides match TRBD2. The CDR3 is 17 amino acids. Trimming cost V 0 bases and J 9 bases; bases outside gene matches: 8. Germline CDR1 and CDR2: SGHRS and YFSETQ. CDR3 nucleotide sequence: TGCGCCAGCAGCTTGGCCCCGGGACTAGCGGGAGATAGTGAGCAGTTCTTC. This codes for CASSLAPGLAGDSEQFF. Together with reference TRBV5-1 and TRBJ2-1, the CDR3 gives the full variable domain: KAGVTQTPRYLIKTRGQQVTLSCSPISGHRSVSWYQQTPGQGLQFLFEYFSETQRNKGNFPGRFSGRQFSNSRSEMNVSTLELGDSALYLCASSLAPGLAGDSEQFFGPGTRLTVL.

V gene TRBV5-1 combines with J gene TRBJ2-1; the D gene is possibly TRBD1 (5 bases). Germline V CDR1 and CDR2: SGHRS, YFSETQ. This CDR3 comprises 15 residues. The V end lost 2 bases, the J end lost 2 bases, and 11 bases lay between the germline ends. The CDR3 region has the DNA TGCGCCAGCAGCTTCTTAGGGGATCCCTACAATGAGCAGTTCTTC. The encoded protein is CASSFLGDPYNEQFF. Supplemented by reference TRBV5-1 and TRBJ2-1, the full variable domain reads KAGVTQTPRYLIKTRGQQVTLSCSPISGHRSVSWYQQTPGQGLQFLFEYFSETQRNKGNFPGRFSGRQFSNSRSEMNVSTLELGDSALYLCASSFLGDPYNEQFFGPGTRLTVL.

The J gene is TRBJ2-5, the V gene TRBV6-5, with D uncertain. Germline V gene sequence: CDR1 MNHEY, CDR2 SVGAGI. This CDR3 region has 12 residues. Trimming left V 6 bases short and J 0 bases short, with 5 bases between. The CDR3 loop reads CASREYQETQYF. CDR3 bases: TGTGCCAGCAGGGAGTACCAAGAGACCCAGTACTTC.

The rearrangement uses TRBV19 and TRBJ1-4; D not resolved. In germline, CDR1 is LNHDA, CDR2 SQIVND (reference sequence). The CDR3 sequence is 11 residues long. Trimming shortened V by 8 bases and J by 7 bases, and 8 bases separated the two germline ends. CDR3 amino acids: CASQRREKLFF. The DNA of the CDR3 is TGTGCCAGTCAAAGGCGTGAAAAACTGTTTTTT.

The chain combines TRBV9 with TRBJ2-1, with D maybe TRBD2 (6 bases). CDR1 SGDLS and CDR2 YYNGEE come from the germline V gene. This CDR3 region has 12 residues. Trimming pared 0 bases from V and 12 bases from J, leaving 10 bases between. The CDR3: CASSVVGGGQFF. The CDR3 DNA reads as TGTGCCAGCAGCGTAGTCGGGGGTGGGCAGTTCTTC.

DNA of the CDR3: TGTGCCATCAGGATCGGAGGGAGTTCACCCCTCCACTTT. Translated: CAIRIGGSSPLHF. The chain uses TRBV10-3 and TRBJ1-6; unclear D gene. The germline V gene encodes CDR1 ENHRY and CDR2 SYGVKD. V dropped 6 bases and J dropped 9 bases, with 12 bases sitting between them. This CDR3 is 13 amino acids long.

This clone has just a few counts. The chain links TRBV6-2 or TRBV6-3 to TRBJ2-5; 12 bases match TRBD2. CDR3 length equals 15 residues. The V gene's germline CDR1 is MNHEY and CDR2 SVGEGT. The V gene end was trimmed by 6 bases and the J gene end by 2 bases; junction bases not matched to a gene: 4. The CDR3 region is CASSSGTSGQETQYF. In nucleotides, the CDR3 is TGTGCCAGCAGCTCCGGGACTAGCGGGCAAGAGACCCAGTACTTC.

The chain is built from TRBV10-2 and TRBJ2-2; TRBD2 agrees at 7 bases. CDR3 size: 16 residues. J was trimmed by 6 bases and V by 5 bases; bases with no gene match: 12. CDR1 is WSHSY, CDR2 SAAADI, per germline. The DNA of the CDR3 is TGCGCCAGCAGTTGGGACTACCCCAAGGGACCCGGGGAGCTGTTTTTT. Residues: CASSWDYPKGPGELFF.

The chain employs TRBV7-8 and TRBJ1-4, with D unresolved. V lost 1 base, J lost 5 bases, and 11 bases lay in between. The CDR3 has 15 residues. The germline CDR1 and CDR2 sequences are SGHVS and FQNEAQ. Here the CDR3 DNA reads TGTGCCAGCAGCTTAGAATTGCGGGGAAATGAAAAACTGTTTTTT. It encodes CASSLELRGNEKLFF.

Comment on this clone: One junction end disagrees with the germline gene, perhaps due to a read error. The chain joins TRBV12-3 or TRBV12-4 to TRBJ1-2; 8 nucleotides line up with TRBD1. This CDR3 has 13 residues. The CDR3 is CASSLGGDRRPYF. CDR3 coding DNA: TGTGCCAGCAGTTTAGGTGGGGACAGGCGGCCCTACTTC.

This chain uses TRBV14 with TRBJ1-3; unclear D gene. Germline V gives CDR1 SGHDN, CDR2 FVKESK. The V end lost 3 bases, the J end lost 4 bases, and 10 bases lay between the germline ends. CDR3 length equals 14 residues. DNA of the CDR3: TGTGCCAGCAGCCAGCAGCTTACCGGAAACACCATATATTTT. Amino acids: CASSQQLTGNTIYF.

In this sample, this clone turned up a few times. J is TRBJ1-2 and V is TRBV3-1 (or the pseudogene TRBV3-2), with no clear D. V lost 0 bases and J lost 7, with 15 bases in between. The germline V gene has CDR1 LGHDT and CDR2 YNNKEL (reference sequence). This CDR3 has 15 amino acids. CDR3 loop: CASSQDYEGGRGYTF. The CDR3 bases are TGTGCCAGCAGCCAAGATTATGAGGGAGGTCGTGGCTACACCTTC.

The chain has TRBV27 and TRBJ1-1, with a tentative D call TRBD1 (5 bases). The germline gives CDR1 MNHEY, CDR2 SMNVEV (reference sequence). The CDR3 loop spans 15 amino acids. With 4 bases removed from V and 5 bases from J, the gap between germline ends came to 17 bases. The CDR3 here is CASSSPFEGHTEAFF. In DNA, the CDR3 is TGTGCCAGCAGTTCGCCCTTCGAGGGGCATACTGAAGCTTTCTTT.

The chain links TRBV6-2 or TRBV6-3 to TRBJ2-3; D unresolved. V was clipped by 6 bases and J by 2 bases, with 12 bases between them. The CDR3 has 14 residues. CDR1 and CDR2 from the germline V gene are MNHEY and SVGEGT. The CDR3 spells CASSPDGTTDTQYF. CDR3 nucleotides: TGTGCCAGCAGCCCGGACGGAACCACAGATACGCAGTATTTT.

V usage is TRBV5-4 and J usage is TRBJ1-2; TRBD1 agrees at 7 bases. V was pared by 3 bases and J by 4 bases, with 6 bases of the junction left unmatched. The germline CDR1 and CDR2 sequences are SGHNT and YYREEE (reference sequence). CDR3 length: 14 amino acids. CDR3 DNA: TGTGCCAGCAGCTCAACCGGGACAGTCTATGGCTACACCTTC. This codes for CASSSTGTVYGYTF.

The J gene is TRBJ1-1, the V gene TRBV7-9; D is possibly TRBD1 (5 bases). Trimming shortened V by 4 bases and J by 0 bases, and 9 bases separated the two germline ends. CDR3 length equals 14 residues. Germline-derived CDR1 and CDR2 are SEHNR and FQNEAQ (reference sequence). The DNA of the CDR3 is TGTGCCAGCAGCTCCGGGGACCTGAACACTGAAGCTTTCTTT. It codes for CASSSGDLNTEAFF.

V gene TRBV6-6 combines with J gene TRBJ2-1; 9 bases map to TRBD2. CDR1 and CDR2 from the germline V gene are MNHNY and SVGAGI (reference sequence). With V trimmed by 7 bases and J by 7 bases, 14 bases remained unmatched. The length of the CDR3 is 16 residues. The CDR3 sequence: CASTRLWAGGRNEQFF. The CDR3 nucleotides are TGTGCCAGCACTCGCCTCTGGGCGGGGGGGCGTAATGAGCAGTTCTTC.

The V gene is TRBV18, the J gene TRBJ2-3; D ambiguous. Trimming removed 8 bases at V and 0 bases at J, with 12 bases between. Germline V gene data show CDR1 as KGHSH and CDR2 as LQKENI. The CDR3 is 14 residues long. CDR3 in DNA: TGTGCCAGCCAACGGAGCGCGAGCACAGATACGCAGTATTTT. Amino acid sequence: CASQRSASTDTQYF.